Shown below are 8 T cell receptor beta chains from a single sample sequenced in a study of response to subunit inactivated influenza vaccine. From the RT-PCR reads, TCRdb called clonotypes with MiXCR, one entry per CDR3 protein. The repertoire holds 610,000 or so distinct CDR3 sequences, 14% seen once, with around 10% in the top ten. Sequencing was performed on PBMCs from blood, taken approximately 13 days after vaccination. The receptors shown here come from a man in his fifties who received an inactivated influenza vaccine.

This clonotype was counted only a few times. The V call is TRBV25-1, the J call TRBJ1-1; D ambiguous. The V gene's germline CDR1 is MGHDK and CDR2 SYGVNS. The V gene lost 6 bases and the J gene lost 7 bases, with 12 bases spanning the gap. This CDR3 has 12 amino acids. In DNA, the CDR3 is TGTGCCAGCAGCCCGTTTTCAGGTGAAGCTTTCTTT. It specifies CASSPFSGEAFF.

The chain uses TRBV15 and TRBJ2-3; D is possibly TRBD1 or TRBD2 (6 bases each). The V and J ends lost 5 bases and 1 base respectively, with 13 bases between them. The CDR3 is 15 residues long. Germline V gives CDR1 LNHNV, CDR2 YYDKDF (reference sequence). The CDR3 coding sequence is TGTGCCACCAGCTTAGGGGGGTTCGGCACAGATACGCAGTATTTT. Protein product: CATSLGGFGTDTQYF.

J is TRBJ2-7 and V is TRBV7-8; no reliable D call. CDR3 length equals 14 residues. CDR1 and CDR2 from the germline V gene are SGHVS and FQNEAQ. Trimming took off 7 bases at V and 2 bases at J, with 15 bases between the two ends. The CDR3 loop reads CASTLELGAYEQYF. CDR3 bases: TGTGCCAGCACCCTTGAGCTAGGAGCCTACGAGCAGTACTTC. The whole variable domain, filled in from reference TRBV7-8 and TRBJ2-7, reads GAGVSQSPRYKVAKRGQDVALRCDPISGHVSLFWYQQALGQGPEFLTYFQNEAQLDKSGLPSDRFFAERPEGSVSTLKIQRTQQEDSAVYLCASTLELGAYEQYFGPGTRLTVT.

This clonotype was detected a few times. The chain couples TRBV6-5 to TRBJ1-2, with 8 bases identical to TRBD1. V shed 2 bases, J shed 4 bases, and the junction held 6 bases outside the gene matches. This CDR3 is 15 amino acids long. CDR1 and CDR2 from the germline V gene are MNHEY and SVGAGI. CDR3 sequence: CASSYMIGTGYGYTF. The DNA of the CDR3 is TGTGCCAGCAGTTACATGATCGGGACAGGCTATGGCTACACCTTC.

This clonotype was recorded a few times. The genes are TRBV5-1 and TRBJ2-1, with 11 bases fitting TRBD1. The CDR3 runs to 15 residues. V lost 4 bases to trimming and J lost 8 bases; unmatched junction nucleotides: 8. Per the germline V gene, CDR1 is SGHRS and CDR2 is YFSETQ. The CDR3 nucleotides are TGCGCCAGCAGCCCCGGGACAGGGGGTGGTTATGAGCAGTTCTTC. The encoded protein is CASSPGTGGGYEQFF.

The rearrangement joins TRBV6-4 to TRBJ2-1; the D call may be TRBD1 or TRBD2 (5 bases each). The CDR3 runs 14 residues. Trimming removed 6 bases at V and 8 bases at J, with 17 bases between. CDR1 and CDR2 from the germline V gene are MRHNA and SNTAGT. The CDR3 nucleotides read TGTGCCAGCAGACCGGGACCCACAAGGCATGAGCAGTTCTTC. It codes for CASRPGPTRHEQFF.

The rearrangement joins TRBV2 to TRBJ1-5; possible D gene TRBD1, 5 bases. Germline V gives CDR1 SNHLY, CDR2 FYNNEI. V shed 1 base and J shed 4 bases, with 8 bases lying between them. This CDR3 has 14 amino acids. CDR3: CASSEGRDNQPQHF. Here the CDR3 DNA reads TGTGCCAGCAGTGAAGGCAGGGATAATCAGCCCCAGCATTTT.

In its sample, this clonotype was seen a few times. The CDR3 sequence is CAITQGQGANYGYTF. CDR3 nucleotides: TGTGCCATCACCCAAGGACAGGGGGCTAACTATGGCTACACCTTC. The rearrangement links TRBV10-3 to TRBJ1-2; 10 bases align to TRBD1. The CDR3 contains 15 residues. CDR1 ENHRY and CDR2 SYGVKD come from the germline V gene. The J segment lost 0 bases and the V segment lost 7 bases, leaving 5 bases of the junction unmatched.